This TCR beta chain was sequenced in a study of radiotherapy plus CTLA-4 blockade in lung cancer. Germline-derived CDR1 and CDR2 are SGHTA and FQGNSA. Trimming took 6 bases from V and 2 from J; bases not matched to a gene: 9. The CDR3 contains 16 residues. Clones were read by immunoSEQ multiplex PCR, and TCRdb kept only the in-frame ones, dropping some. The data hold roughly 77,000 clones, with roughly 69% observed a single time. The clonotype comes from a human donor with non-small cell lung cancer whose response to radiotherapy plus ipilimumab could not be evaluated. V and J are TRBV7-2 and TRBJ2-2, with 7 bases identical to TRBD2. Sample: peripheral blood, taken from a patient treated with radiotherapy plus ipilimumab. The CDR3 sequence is CASSSKAGTNTGELFF. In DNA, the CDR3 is TGTGCCAGCAGTTCTAAAGCGGGAACCAACACCGGGGAGCTGTTTTTT.